This TCR beta chain stems from a study of blood T cells in healthy people across ages. This CDR3 has 13 amino acids. With a J-beta primer mix and a sample-barcoded 5' primer, a second PCR ran roughly 6 to 11 cycles. TCRdb reprocessed the 5' RACE reads with MiXCR, giving one entry per CDR3 protein. The sample includes about 800,000 distinct CDR3 sequences, roughly 64% of them seen just once. This sequence joins TRBV21-1 and TRBJ1-4. TRBV21-1 is recorded as a pseudogene. Sequencing input: blood. This clonotype was obtained from a man aged 25 to 45 in good health. The CDR3 sequence is CATLCGYNEKLFF. CDR3 coding DNA: TGTGCCACCCTTTGTGGATATAATGAAAAACTGTTTTTT.